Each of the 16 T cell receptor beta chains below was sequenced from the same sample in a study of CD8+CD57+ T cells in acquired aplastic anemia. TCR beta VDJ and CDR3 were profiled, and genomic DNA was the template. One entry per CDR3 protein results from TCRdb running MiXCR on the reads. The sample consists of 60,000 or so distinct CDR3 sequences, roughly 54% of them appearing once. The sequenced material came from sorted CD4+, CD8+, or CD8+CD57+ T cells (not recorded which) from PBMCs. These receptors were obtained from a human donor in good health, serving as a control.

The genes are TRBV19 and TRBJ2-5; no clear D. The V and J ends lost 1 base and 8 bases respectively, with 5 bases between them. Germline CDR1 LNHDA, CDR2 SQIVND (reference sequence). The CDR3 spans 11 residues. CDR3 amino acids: CASSIGSTQYF. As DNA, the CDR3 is TGTGCCAGTAGTATAGGCAGTACCCAGTACTTC.

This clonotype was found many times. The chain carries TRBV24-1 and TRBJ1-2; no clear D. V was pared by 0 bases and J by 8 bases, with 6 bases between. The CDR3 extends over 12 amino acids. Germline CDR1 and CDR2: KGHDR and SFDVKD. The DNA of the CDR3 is TGTGCCACCAGTGATTTGAAGGAGGGCTACACCTTC. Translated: CATSDLKEGYTF.

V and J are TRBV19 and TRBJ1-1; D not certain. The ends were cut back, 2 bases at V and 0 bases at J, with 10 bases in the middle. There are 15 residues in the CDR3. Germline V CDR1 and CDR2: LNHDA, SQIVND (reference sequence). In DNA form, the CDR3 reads TGTGCCAGTAGTATACAGCTATCTATGAACACTGAAGCTTTCTTT. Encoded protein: CASSIQLSMNTEAFF. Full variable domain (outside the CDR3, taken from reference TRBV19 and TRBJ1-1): DGGITQSPKYLFRKEGQNVTLSCEQNLNHDAMYWYRQDPGQGLRLIYYSQIVNDFQKGDIAEGYSVSREKKESFPLTVTSAQKNPTAFYLCASSIQLSMNTEAFFGQGTRLTVV.

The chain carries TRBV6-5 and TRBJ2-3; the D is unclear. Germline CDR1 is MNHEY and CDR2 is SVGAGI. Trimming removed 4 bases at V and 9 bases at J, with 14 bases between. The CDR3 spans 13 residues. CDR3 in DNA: TGTGCCAGCAGTTTAACGGCCGCCGTAACGCAGTATTTT. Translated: CASSLTAAVTQYF.

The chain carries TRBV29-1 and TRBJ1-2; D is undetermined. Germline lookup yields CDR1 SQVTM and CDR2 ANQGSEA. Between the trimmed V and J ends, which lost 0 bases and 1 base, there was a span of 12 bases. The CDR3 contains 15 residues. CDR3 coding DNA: TGCAGCGTTGAAGACGGGCGTGGGCTTAACTATGGCTACACCTTC. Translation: CSVEDGRGLNYGYTF.

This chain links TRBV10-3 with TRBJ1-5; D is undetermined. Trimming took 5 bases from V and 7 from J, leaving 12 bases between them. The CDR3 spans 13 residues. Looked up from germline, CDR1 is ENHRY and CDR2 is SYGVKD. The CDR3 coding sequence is TGTGCCATCAGTTCAGGCGGGGTCCAGCCCCAGCATTTT. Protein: CAISSGGVQPQHF.

In DNA, the CDR3 is TGTGCCAGTAGTCCACAGGGGGCGAGCAATCAGCCCCAGCATTTT. Residues: CASSPQGASNQPQHF. The chain employs TRBV19 and TRBJ1-5, with 9 bases lining up with TRBD1. The CDR3 is 15 amino acids. J gave up 1 base and V 5 bases, and 3 bases lay outside the gene matches. In germline, CDR1 is LNHDA, CDR2 SQIVND (reference sequence).

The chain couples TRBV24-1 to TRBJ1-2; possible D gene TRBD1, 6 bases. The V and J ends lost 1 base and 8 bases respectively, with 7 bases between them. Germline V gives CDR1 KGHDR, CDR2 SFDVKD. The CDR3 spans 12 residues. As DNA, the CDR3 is TGTGCCACCAGTGATTTTGGGACAGGCTACACCTTC. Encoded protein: CATSDFGTGYTF.

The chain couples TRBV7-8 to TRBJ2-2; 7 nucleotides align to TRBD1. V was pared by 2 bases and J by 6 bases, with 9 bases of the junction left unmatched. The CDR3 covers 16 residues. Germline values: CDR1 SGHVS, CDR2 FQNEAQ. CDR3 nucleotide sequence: TGTGCCAGCAGCTTAAGAGACAGGGTGGGGGCCGGGGAGCTGTTTTTT. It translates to CASSLRDRVGAGELFF.

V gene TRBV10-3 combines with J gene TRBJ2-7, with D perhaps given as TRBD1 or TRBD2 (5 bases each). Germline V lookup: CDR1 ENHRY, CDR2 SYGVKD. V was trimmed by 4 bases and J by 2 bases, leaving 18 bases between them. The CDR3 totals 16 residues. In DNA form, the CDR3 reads TGTGCCATCAGTGCTAGGGCTAGAGGGGCGGCCTACGAGCAGTACTTC. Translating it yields CAISARARGAAYEQYF.

The CDR3 DNA reads as TGCAGTGCTAGCGCCGCCGGGAACACTGAAGCTTTCTTT. Its translation: CSASAAGNTEAFF. The rearrangement uses TRBV20-1 and TRBJ1-1; D not resolved. Germline lookup yields CDR1 DFQATT and CDR2 SNEGSKA (reference sequence). V dropped 3 bases and J dropped 1 base, with 9 bases sitting between them. This CDR3 spans 13 amino acids.

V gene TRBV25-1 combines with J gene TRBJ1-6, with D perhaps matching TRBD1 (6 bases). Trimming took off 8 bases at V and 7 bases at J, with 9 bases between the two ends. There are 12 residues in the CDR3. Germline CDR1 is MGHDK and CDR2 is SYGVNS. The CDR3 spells CASGRGNSPLHF. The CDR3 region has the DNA TGTGCCAGCGGCAGGGGAAATTCACCCCTCCACTTT.

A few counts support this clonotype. Here the CDR3 reads CASSMTGVGSPLHF. In DNA, the CDR3 is TGTGCCAGCAGCATGACAGGGGTTGGTTCACCCCTCCACTTT. This chain joins TRBV2 and TRBJ1-6, with 8 bases aligning to TRBD1. Germline V CDR1 and CDR2: SNHLY, FYNNEI. The CDR3 consists of 14 residues. Losses at the gene ends were 6 bases for V and 9 bases for J; bases not matched to a gene: 7.

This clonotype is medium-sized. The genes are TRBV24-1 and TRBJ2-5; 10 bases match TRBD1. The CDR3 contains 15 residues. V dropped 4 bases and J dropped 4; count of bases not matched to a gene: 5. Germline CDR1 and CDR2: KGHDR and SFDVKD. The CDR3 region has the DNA TGTGCCACCAGTGACCGGGGACAGGGGCGAGAGACCCAGTACTTC. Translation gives CATSDRGQGRETQYF.

The CDR3 DNA reads TGCGCCACCCACTCGCTAGCGGTGAACACCGGGGAGCTGTTTTTT. Translated, it gives CATHSLAVNTGELFF. This chain uses TRBV10-2 with TRBJ2-2; 7 positions agree with TRBD2. Per germline, CDR1 WSHSY and CDR2 SAAADI. V gave up 10 bases and J gave up 1 base; unmatched junction bases: 9. CDR3 length: 15 residues.

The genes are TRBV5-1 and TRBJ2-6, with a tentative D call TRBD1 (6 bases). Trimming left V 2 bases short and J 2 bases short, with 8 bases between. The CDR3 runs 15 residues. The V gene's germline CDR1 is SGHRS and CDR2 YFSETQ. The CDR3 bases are TGCGCCAGCAGCTTACAGGGCACTGGGGCCAACGTCCTGACTTTC. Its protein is CASSLQGTGANVLTF.